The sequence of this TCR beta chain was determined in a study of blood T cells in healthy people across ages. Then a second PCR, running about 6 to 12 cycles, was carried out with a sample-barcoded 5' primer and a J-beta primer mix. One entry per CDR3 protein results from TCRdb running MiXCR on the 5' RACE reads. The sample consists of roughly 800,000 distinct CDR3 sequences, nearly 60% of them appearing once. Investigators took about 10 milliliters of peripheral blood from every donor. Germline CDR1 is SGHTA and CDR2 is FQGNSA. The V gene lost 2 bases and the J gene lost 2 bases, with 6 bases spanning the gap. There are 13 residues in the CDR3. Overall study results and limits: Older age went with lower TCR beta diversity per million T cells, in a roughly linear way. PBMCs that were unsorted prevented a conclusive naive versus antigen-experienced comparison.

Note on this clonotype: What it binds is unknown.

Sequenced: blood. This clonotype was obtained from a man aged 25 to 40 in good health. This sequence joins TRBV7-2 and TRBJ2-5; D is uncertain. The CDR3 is CASSLMYQETQYF. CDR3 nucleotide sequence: TGTGCCAGCAGCTTAATGTATCAAGAGACCCAGTACTTC.